The 15 T cell receptor beta chains below were found in one sample sequenced in a study of T cells in Graves' hyperthyroidism and ophthalmopathy. What was amplified from RNA transcripts were TCR beta CDR3 regions. First-round RT-PCR targeting the TCR CDR3 was performed with the HTBI primer set. TCRdb re-called the multiplex PCR reads with MiXCR, one entry per CDR3 protein. The data contain roughly 300,000 distinct CDR3 sequences, more than 11% of them singletons. The sample taken for sequencing was blood. These receptors were obtained from a woman younger than 45 with Graves' hyperthyroidism.

CDR3 protein: CASSVRTITATGELFF. In nucleotides, the CDR3 is TGTGCCAGCAGTGTTCGTACCATCACGGCTACCGGGGAGCTGTTTTTT. The genes are TRBV6-2 or TRBV6-3 and TRBJ2-2; D gene unclear. The germline gives CDR1 MNHEY, CDR2 SVGEGT. This CDR3 comprises 16 residues. V was cut by 5 bases and J by 5 bases, with 18 bases left in between.

The chain carries TRBV12-3 or TRBV12-4 and TRBJ2-1; the match to TRBD2 covers 10 bases. The CDR3 is made up of 15 amino acids. V lost 2 bases to trimming and J lost 15 bases; unmatched junction nucleotides: 13. Here the CDR3 reads CASSLSSGLAGVAFF. CDR3 DNA: TGTGCCAGCAGTTTATCGTCCGGGCTAGCGGGAGTTGCGTTCTTC.

This clonotype was detected ten times or more. This chain joins TRBV20-1 and TRBJ1-1; no reliable D call. The V end was cut by 0 bases, the J end by 0 bases, with 14 bases between. The CDR3 contains 16 residues. Germline V gene data show CDR1 as DFQATT and CDR2 as SNEGSKA (reference sequence). CDR3: CSARDPERALNTEAFF. The CDR3 region has the DNA TGCAGTGCTAGAGATCCAGAAAGGGCATTGAACACTGAAGCTTTCTTT.

This clonotype has more than one count but fewer than ten. This CDR3 is CAITDATPDPGLGHNEQFF. CDR3 nucleotides: TGTGCCATCACTGACGCTACCCCAGATCCGGGACTAGGTCACAATGAGCAGTTCTTC. The genes are TRBV10-3 and TRBJ2-1; 8 nucleotides match TRBD2. Germline V gene sequence: CDR1 ENHRY, CDR2 SYGVKD. The CDR3 is 19 residues long. Losses at the gene ends were 7 bases for V and 5 bases for J; bases not matched to a gene: 22.

This clonotype turned up a few times. This chain's CDR3 is CASSYPLGGGSTGPQHF. The CDR3 DNA is TGTGCCAGCAGTTACCCTCTTGGGGGAGGGAGTACAGGGCCCCAGCATTTT. The rearrangement links TRBV6-2 or TRBV6-3 to TRBJ1-5, with D possibly matching TRBD1 (5 bases). Trimming removed 2 bases at V and 9 bases at J, with 23 bases between. From germline, CDR1 is MNHEY and CDR2 SVGEGT. The CDR3 spans 17 residues.

This clonotype occurred many times. This sequence joins TRBV7-9 and TRBJ2-5; a weak D match, TRBD1 (6 bases). CDR3 size: 16 residues. Germline V gene lookup returns CDR1 SEHNR and CDR2 FQNEAQ (reference sequence). Trimming took off 6 bases at V and 2 bases at J, with 19 bases between the two ends. The CDR3 sequence: CASRGRSNGTQETQYF. The DNA for the CDR3 is TGTGCCAGCAGGGGGCGATCCAACGGGACACAAGAGACCCAGTACTTC.

This clonotype was observed at least ten times. This chain links TRBV29-1 with TRBJ2-1, with unresolved D. Trimming cost V 5 bases and J 10 bases, with 12 bases left between them. The CDR3 sequence is 11 residues long. Germline loops: CDR1 SQVTM, CDR2 ANQGSEA. This CDR3 reads CSVRAAYEQFF. CDR3 sequence (DNA): TGCAGCGTTCGGGCAGCGTACGAGCAGTTCTTC.

J is TRBJ2-7 and V is TRBV12-3 or TRBV12-4; D not resolved. The CDR3 runs to 13 residues. V shed 2 bases and J shed 3 bases, with 8 bases lying between them. As DNA, the CDR3 is TGTGCCAGCAGTTTACGCCCGGACTACGAGCAGTACTTC. It yields the protein CASSLRPDYEQYF.

This clonotype was observed at least ten times. The chain uses TRBV6-1 and TRBJ1-2; TRBD1 might be the D (5 bases). Trimming removed 5 bases from V and 13 bases from J, with 20 bases in between. The V gene's germline CDR1 is MNHNS and CDR2 SASEGT. The CDR3 loop spans 13 amino acids. As DNA, the CDR3 is TGTGCCAGCAGTATGGACACCTCTGAGAGGTTCACCTTC. Translating it yields CASSMDTSERFTF.

The chain carries TRBV4-3 and TRBJ1-4; D not resolved. V lost 4 bases and J lost 3, with 6 bases in between. CDR1 is LGHNA, CDR2 YSLEER, per germline. The CDR3 contains 13 residues. The CDR3 nucleotides are TGCGCCAGCAGCCGGGGAGCTAATGAAAAACTGTTTTTT. This sequence encodes CASSRGANEKLFF.

This clonotype was picked up many times. CDR3 amino acids: CASSLEGAEYNEQFF. For the CDR3, the DNA is TGTGCCAGCAGCTTAGAGGGGGCGGAGTACAATGAGCAGTTCTTC. The V gene is TRBV7-2, the J gene TRBJ2-1; 7 bases line up with TRBD1. Losses at the gene ends were 1 base for V and 4 bases for J; bases not matched to a gene: 4. Germline V CDR1 and CDR2: SGHTA, FQGNSA. This CDR3 has 15 residues.

The chain links TRBV7-9 to TRBJ2-5; 8 bases line up with TRBD2. The CDR3 is 14 residues long. V dropped 3 bases and J dropped 0; count of bases not matched to a gene: 0. Germline CDR1 and CDR2: SEHNR and FQNEAQ (reference sequence). In nucleotides, the CDR3 is TGTGCCAGCAGCTTGACTAGCGACCAAGAGACCCAGTACTTC. As protein: CASSLTSDQETQYF.

The table lists this clonotype with a few counts. The chain carries TRBV29-1 and TRBJ2-1; D is ambiguous. The CDR3 covers 13 residues. V was cut by 1 base and J by 4 bases, with 8 bases left in between. In germline, CDR1 is SQVTM, CDR2 ANQGSEA. CDR3 bases: TGCAGCGTTGAAGTGCGCAAGTACAATGAGCAGTTCTTC. Amino acid sequence: CSVEVRKYNEQFF.

This clonotype was found many times. This chain uses TRBV24-1 with TRBJ2-7, with unresolved D. Germline CDR1 and CDR2: KGHDR and SFDVKD. Trimming removed 4 bases at V and 5 bases at J, with 14 bases between. There are 14 residues in the CDR3. The CDR3 reads CATSDSNDRNEQYF. The CDR3 region has the DNA TGTGCCACCAGTGACTCAAACGATAGGAACGAGCAGTACTTC.

This clonotype was seen ten or more times. V and J are TRBV12-5 and TRBJ1-1; TRBD1 is a possible D gene (6 bases). Germline V gene lookup returns CDR1 LGHNT and CDR2 FRNRAP. Trimming took off 5 bases at V and 7 bases at J, with 17 bases between the two ends. The CDR3 covers 14 residues. CDR3 sequence reads: CASGPWTAVGEAFF. DNA of the CDR3: TGTGCTAGTGGTCCATGGACAGCCGTGGGTGAAGCTTTCTTT.